Listed below are T cell receptor beta chains from one sample, sequenced in a study of cytomegalovirus exposure and HLA in healthy donors. Clones were read by immunoSEQ multiplex PCR, and TCRdb kept only the in-frame ones, dropping some. The table has over 250,000 clones, around 90% seen once. Sequences were obtained from PBMCs. Receptors originate from a woman under 40 in good health and CMV-seropositive. Each CDR3 is given with its conserved first and last residue. A D gene is named only where the DNA matches it firmly. Only part of the rows carry a size: once, few, many, or a class if the clone is expanded.

CDR3: CASSLAVLGESQETQYF; DNA: TGTGCCAGCAGCTTAGCTGTTTTAGGGGAATCCCAAGAGACCCAGTACTTC; V: TRBV7-6; J: TRBJ2-5; size: .; D: .
CDR3: CASSFTDTAGTQYF; DNA: TGTGCCAGCAGTTTCACGGACACCGCGGGGACCCAGTACTTC; V: TRBV28; J: TRBJ2-5; size: .; D: .
CDR3: CASSPGRGNQPQHF; DNA: TGTGCCAGCTCACCTGGCAGGGGCAATCAGCCCCAGCATTTT; V: TRBV18; J: TRBJ1-5; size: .; D: .
CDR3: CASSQGGPGETQYF; DNA: TGCGCCAGCAGCCAAGGGGGCCCAGGAGAGACCCAGTACTTC; V: TRBV4-1; J: TRBJ2-5; size: .; D: .
CDR3: CASSSTGRGNTIYF; DNA: TGTGCCAGCAGCTCGACAGGGCGAGGGAACACCATATATTTT; V: TRBV7-6; J: TRBJ1-3; size: .; D: TRBD1
CDR3: CASSLGAPGSSGANVLTF; DNA: TGCGCCAGCAGCTTGGGAGCCCCAGGCAGCTCTGGGGCCAACGTCCTGACTTTC; V: TRBV5-1; J: TRBJ2-6; size: .; D: .
CDR3: CASSPTSGSPEQFF; DNA: TGTGCCAGCAGCCCCACTAGCGGGTCGCCCGAGCAGTTCTTC; V: TRBV7-9; J: TRBJ2-1; size: .; D: TRBD2
CDR3: CASGPPQGPDEQYF; DNA: TGTGCCAGCGGGCCCCCACAGGGCCCGGACGAGCAGTACTTC; V: TRBV28; J: TRBJ2-7; size: .; D: .
CDR3: CASSLRGFDEKLFF; DNA: TGTGCCAGCAGCTTACGGGGGTTCGATGAAAAACTGTTTTTT; V: TRBV5-6; J: TRBJ1-4; size: .; D: .
CDR3: CASSFGANTEAFF; DNA: TGTGCCAGCAGCTTTGGTGCGAACACTGAAGCTTTCTTT; V: TRBV11-3; J: TRBJ1-1; size: .; D: .
CDR3: CASWGLAGGLSYEQYF; DNA: TGTGCCAGTTGGGGACTAGCGGGGGGTCTCTCCTACGAGCAGTACTTC; V: TRBV27; J: TRBJ2-7; size: .; D: TRBD2
CDR3: CAWSMTGFSTDTQYF; DNA: TGTGCCTGGAGTATGACAGGCTTCAGCACAGATACGCAGTATTTT; V: TRBV30; J: TRBJ2-3; size: .; D: .
CDR3: CASSLVTEAFF; DNA: TGTGCCAGCAGCTTAGTCACTGAAGCTTTCTTT; V: TRBV7-9; J: TRBJ1-1; size: .; D: .
CDR3: CASSVVTGELFF; DNA: TGTGCCAGCAGCGTAGTCACCGGGGAGCTGTTTTTT; V: TRBV9; J: TRBJ2-2; size: .; D: .
CDR3: CASTVEQINYGYTF; DNA: TGTGCCAGCACAGTTGAACAGATTAACTATGGCTACACCTTC; V: TRBV6-1; J: TRBJ1-2; size: .; D: .
CDR3: CASSSSPGGRGDTQYF; DNA: TGTGCCAGCAGCTCCTCACCGGGGGGCCGTGGAGATACGCAGTATTTT; V: TRBV7-2; J: TRBJ2-3; size: .; D: .
CDR3: CASSLTATNEKLFF; DNA: TGTGCCAGCAGTCTGACGGCAACTAATGAAAAACTGTTTTTT; V: TRBV27; J: TRBJ1-4; size: .; D: .
CDR3: CASTGQGESYNSPLHF; DNA: TGCGCCAGCACGGGACAGGGGGAGTCCTATAATTCACCCCTCCACTTT; V: TRBV5-1; J: TRBJ1-6; size: .; D: TRBD1
CDR3: CATSQGSGGNQPQHF; DNA: TGTGCCACCAGCCAAGGATCGGGGGGCAATCAGCCCCAGCATTTT; V: TRBV15; J: TRBJ1-5; size: .; D: .
CDR3: CASSLKQGWGLAGGVYEQYF; DNA: TGTGCCAGCAGTTTGAAACAGGGGTGGGGACTAGCGGGAGGGGTTTACGAGCAGTACTTC; V: TRBV27; J: TRBJ2-7; size: once; D: TRBD2
CDR3: CASSSPDILAKNIQYF; DNA: TGTGCCAGCAGTTCCCCGGACATTTTGGCTAAAAACATTCAGTACTTC; V: TRBV28; J: TRBJ2-4; size: once; D: .
CDR3: CAWSPSGLHYGYTF; DNA: TGTGCCTGGAGTCCCTCTGGGCTGCATTATGGCTACACCTTC; V: TRBV30; J: TRBJ1-2; size: .; D: .
CDR3: CSVRGLAGGVNEQFF; DNA: TGCAGCGTTCGCGGACTAGCGGGGGGGGTCAATGAGCAGTTCTTC; V: TRBV29-1; J: TRBJ2-1; size: .; D: TRBD2
CDR3: CASTVTANTGELFF; DNA: TGTGCCAGCACCGTGACAGCGAACACCGGGGAGCTGTTTTTT; V: TRBV5-6; J: TRBJ2-2; size: few; D: .
CDR3: CASSWGEDTGELFF; DNA: TGCGCCAGCAGCTGGGGGGAGGACACCGGGGAGCTGTTTTTT; V: TRBV5-1; J: TRBJ2-2; size: .; D: .
CDR3: CASRNEGFQETQYF; DNA: TGTGCCAGCAGAAACGAGGGCTTTCAAGAGACCCAGTACTTC; V: TRBV6-6; J: TRBJ2-5; size: .; D: .
CDR3: CASSPLAEETQYF; DNA: TGCGCCAGCAGCCCACTAGCGGAAGAGACCCAGTACTTC; V: TRBV4-1; J: TRBJ2-5; size: .; D: TRBD2
CDR3: CASGVQGGNQPQHF; DNA: TGTGCCAGCGGCGTACAGGGGGGCAATCAGCCCCAGCATTTT; V: TRBV28; J: TRBJ1-5; size: .; D: TRBD1
CDR3: CASSFVGTTEQFF; DNA: TGTGCCAGCAGTTTCGTCGGGACTACGGAGCAGTTCTTC; V: TRBV27; J: TRBJ2-1; size: .; D: TRBD2
CDR3: CASSDPAGIEQYF; DNA: TGTGCCAGCAGCGACCCAGCAGGGATCGAGCAGTACTTC; V: TRBV2; J: TRBJ2-7; size: .; D: .
CDR3: CASSPRSYEQYF; DNA: TGTGCCAGCAGTCCCAGATCCTACGAGCAGTACTTC; V: TRBV2; J: TRBJ2-7; size: .; D: .
CDR3: CASSMGPGYHEQYF; DNA: TGTGCCAGCAGTATGGGACCCGGGTACCACGAGCAGTACTTC; V: TRBV6-5; J: TRBJ2-7; size: .; D: .
CDR3: CASGLTGQGALDEQFF; DNA: TGTGCTAGTGGTCTTACGGGACAGGGGGCTTTGGATGAGCAGTTCTTC; V: TRBV12-5; J: TRBJ2-1; size: .; D: TRBD1
CDR3: CASSERPGGETQYF; DNA: TGTGCCAGCAGTGAAAGGCCGGGGGGAGAGACCCAGTACTTC; V: TRBV2; J: TRBJ2-5; size: once; D: TRBD2
CDR3: CASSASSGSGEQYF; DNA: TGTGCCAGCAGCGCCAGTAGCGGGAGTGGCGAGCAGTACTTC; V: TRBV9; J: TRBJ2-7; size: .; D: TRBD2
CDR3: CASSYGDPGDTEAFF; DNA: TGTGCCAGCAGTTACGGGGACCCAGGGGACACTGAAGCTTTCTTT; V: TRBV27; J: TRBJ1-1; size: .; D: .
CDR3: CASSAQGQMNTEAFF; DNA: TGTGCCAGCAGCGCACAGGGGCAGATGAACACTGAAGCTTTCTTT; V: TRBV5-4; J: TRBJ1-1; size: .; D: TRBD1
CDR3: CASSDWQLNYEQYF; DNA: TGTGCCAGCAGTGATTGGCAGCTCAATTACGAGCAGTACTTC; V: TRBV2; J: TRBJ2-7; size: .; D: .
CDR3: CASSEDRPPTF; DNA: TGTGCCAGCAGTGAAGACAGGCCCCCTACCTTC; V: TRBV6-1; J: TRBJ1-2; size: .; D: .
CDR3: CASSVGTSTEQYF; DNA: TGTGCCAGCAGCGTAGGGACGAGCACGGAGCAGTACTTC; V: TRBV9; J: TRBJ2-7; size: .; D: .
CDR3: CASAPRTLGEKLFF; DNA: TGCGCCAGCGCCCCTAGGACATTAGGTGAAAAACTGTTTTTT; V: TRBV4-3; J: TRBJ1-4; size: .; D: .
CDR3: CASSLLGGYTF; DNA: TGTGCCAGTAGTCTGCTGGGTGGCTACACCTTC; V: TRBV19; J: TRBJ1-2; size: once; D: .
CDR3: CASSFGSSYNEQFF; DNA: TGTGCCAGCAGCTTTGGTAGCTCCTACAATGAGCAGTTCTTC; V: TRBV7-6; J: TRBJ2-1; size: .; D: .
CDR3: CASSAQGVQETQYF; DNA: TGTGCCAGCAGCGCACAGGGCGTCCAAGAGACCCAGTACTTC; V: TRBV2; J: TRBJ2-5; size: .; D: .
CDR3: CATSGTKYNEQFF; DNA: TGTGCCACCTCCGGGACTAAATACAATGAGCAGTTCTTC; V: TRBV19; J: TRBJ2-1; size: .; D: TRBD2
CDR3: CASRGLYSGNTIYF; DNA: TGTGCCAGCAGGGGGCTTTACTCTGGAAACACCATATATTTT; V: TRBV13; J: TRBJ1-3; size: once; D: .
CDR3: CASSQQTGAINQPQHF; DNA: TGCGCCAGCAGCCAACAAACAGGGGCTATCAATCAGCCCCAGCATTTT; V: TRBV4-1; J: TRBJ1-5; size: .; D: TRBD1
CDR3: CASSLASGGYQYF; DNA: TGTGCCAGCAGCTTGGCTAGCGGGGGCTACCAGTACTTC; V: TRBV5-4; J: TRBJ2-5; size: .; D: TRBD2
CDR3: CASSLIGQGVEQFF; DNA: TGTGCCAGCAGCTTAATAGGACAGGGTGTTGAGCAGTTCTTC; V: TRBV7-9; J: TRBJ2-1; size: .; D: TRBD1
CDR3: CASSPERETEAFF; DNA: TGTGCCAGCTCGCCCGAAAGGGAAACTGAAGCTTTCTTT; V: TRBV18; J: TRBJ1-1; size: few; D: .
CDR3: CASSLIGSGRSEQYF; DNA: TGTGCCAGCAGCTTAATCGGTAGCGGGAGATCCGAGCAGTACTTC; V: TRBV7-9; J: TRBJ2-7; size: .; D: TRBD2
CDR3: CASSSLDSGEQFF; DNA: TGTGCCAGCAGTTCGCTTGACAGTGGTGAGCAGTTCTTC; V: TRBV6-5; J: TRBJ2-1; size: .; D: .
CDR3: CASSQDFNYGYTF; DNA: TGCGCCAGCAGCCAAGACTTCAACTATGGCTACACCTTC; V: TRBV4-3; J: TRBJ1-2; size: .; D: .
CDR3: CASKATSNTGELFF; DNA: TGTGCCAGCAAGGCTACCTCGAACACCGGGGAGCTGTTTTTT; V: TRBV2; J: TRBJ2-2; size: .; D: .
CDR3: CASSPPGRDYGYTF; DNA: TGTGCCAGCTCACCCCCGGGCAGGGACTATGGCTACACCTTC; V: TRBV18; J: TRBJ1-2; size: .; D: .
CDR3: CATSRAVGTSAGELFF; DNA: TGTGCCACCAGCAGAGCTGTGGGGACTAGCGCCGGGGAGCTGTTTTTT; V: TRBV15; J: TRBJ2-2; size: .; D: TRBD2
CDR3: CASRGTRLEPYQETQYF; DNA: TGTGCCAGCAGAGGGACTCGACTAGAGCCGTACCAAGAGACCCAGTACTTC; V: TRBV7-9; J: TRBJ2-5; size: .; D: .
CDR3: CASGTSGGWNEQFF; DNA: TGTGCCAGCGGCACTAGCGGGGGCTGGAATGAGCAGTTCTTC; V: TRBV7-2; J: TRBJ2-1; size: .; D: TRBD2
CDR3: CASTLDRENTGELFF; DNA: TGTGCCAGCACCCTCGACAGGGAGAACACCGGGGAGCTGTTTTTT; V: TRBV7-2; J: TRBJ2-2; size: .; D: TRBD1